This T cell receptor (beta chain) was documented in a study of T cell responses to AZD1222 COVID-19 vaccine. Turning to the study itself: Timing groups of about 4 and about 12 weeks for second doses were pooled.

TCRdb's copy holds only in-frame clones and misses some; the assay was immunoSEQ multiplex PCR. Of over 85,000 clones listed, around 90% are singletons. The CDR3 length is 13 residues. V dropped 4 bases and J dropped 2 bases, with 9 bases sitting between them. The sequencing here drew on peripheral blood, taken on day 0 of AZD1222 vaccination. The source of this sequence is an adult in good health. The chain links TRBV12-3 or TRBV12-4 to TRBJ2-7; D gene ambiguous. DNA of the CDR3: TGTGCCAGCAGTTCTGACACACCCTACGAGCAGTACTTC. Its protein is CASSSDTPYEQYF.